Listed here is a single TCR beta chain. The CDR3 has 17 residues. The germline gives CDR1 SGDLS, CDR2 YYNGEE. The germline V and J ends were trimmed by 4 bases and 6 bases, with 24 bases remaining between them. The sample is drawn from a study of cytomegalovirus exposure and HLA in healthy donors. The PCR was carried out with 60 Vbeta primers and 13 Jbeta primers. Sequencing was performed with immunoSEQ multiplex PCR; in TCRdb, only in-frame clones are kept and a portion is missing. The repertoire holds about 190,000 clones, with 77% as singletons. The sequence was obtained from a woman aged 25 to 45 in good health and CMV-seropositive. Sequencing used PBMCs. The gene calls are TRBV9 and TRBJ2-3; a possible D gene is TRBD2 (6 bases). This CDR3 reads CASSPERARIGGDTQYF. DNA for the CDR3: TGTGCCAGCAGCCCCGAGAGGGCAAGAATTGGAGGGGATACGCAGTATTTT.